The rows below give T cell receptor beta chains drawn from one sample of a study of blood T cell repertoires in COVID-19. Some clones are missing from TCRdb's copy, which holds only in-frame ones; the method was immunoSEQ multiplex PCR. There are just under 150,000 clones in the sample; over 70% occur only once, and about 37% lies in the top ten. Sequencing was carried out using peripheral blood. The receptor set was obtained from a man in his fifties who had recovered from COVID-19. The CDR3 runs from the conserved cysteine through the conserved F or W.

J | V | length | CDR3
TRBJ1-2 | TRBV6-5 | 15 | CASSLDRGGGYGYTF
TRBJ1-2 | TRBV5-4 | 15 | CASSLAGSPNYGYTF
TRBJ2-5 | TRBV6-5 | 14 | CASSIVDPGETQYF
TRBJ1-4 | TRBV11-3 | 16 | CASSPRAGATNEKLFF
TRBJ2-2 | TRBV6-2/TRBV6-3 | 15 | CASSYLGVGTGELFF
TRBJ1-2 | TRBV29-1 | 13 | CSVEEGDTYGYTF
TRBJ2-3 | TRBV7-6 | 15 | CASSNSGGLDQGQYF
TRBJ2-5 | TRBV5-1 | 17 | CASSLGGLAGPQGAQYF
TRBJ1-4 | TRBV6-4 | 15 | CASSARQGTNEKLFF
TRBJ1-5 | TRBV2 | 13 | CASKIRGSQPQHF
TRBJ1-1 | TRBV6-5 | 11 | CASRTNTEAFF